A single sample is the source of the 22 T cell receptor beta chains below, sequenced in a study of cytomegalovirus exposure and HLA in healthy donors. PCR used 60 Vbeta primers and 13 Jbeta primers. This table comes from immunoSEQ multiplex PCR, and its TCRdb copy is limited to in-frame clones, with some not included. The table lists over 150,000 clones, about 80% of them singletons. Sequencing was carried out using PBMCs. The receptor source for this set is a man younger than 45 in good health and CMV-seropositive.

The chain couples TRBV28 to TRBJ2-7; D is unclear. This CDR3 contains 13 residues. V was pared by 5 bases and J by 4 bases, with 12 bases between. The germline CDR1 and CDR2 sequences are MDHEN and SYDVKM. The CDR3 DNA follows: TGTGCCAGCAGTCCTCCGGGTTTTTACGAGCAGTACTTC. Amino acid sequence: CASSPPGFYEQYF.

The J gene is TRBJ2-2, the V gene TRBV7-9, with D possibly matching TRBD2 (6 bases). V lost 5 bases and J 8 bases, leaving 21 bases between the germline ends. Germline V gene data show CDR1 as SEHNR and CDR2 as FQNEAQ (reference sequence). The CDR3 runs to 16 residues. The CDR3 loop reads CASSTMEGSNKGELFF. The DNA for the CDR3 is TGTGCCAGCAGCACGATGGAGGGCTCTAATAAGGGGGAGCTGTTTTTT. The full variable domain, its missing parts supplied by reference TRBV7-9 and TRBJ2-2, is DTGVSQNPRHKITKRGQNVTFRCDPISEHNRLYWYRQTLGQGPEFLTYFQNEAQLEKSRLLSDRFSAERPKGSFSTLEIQRTEQGDSAMYLCASSTMEGSNKGELFFGEGSRLTVL.

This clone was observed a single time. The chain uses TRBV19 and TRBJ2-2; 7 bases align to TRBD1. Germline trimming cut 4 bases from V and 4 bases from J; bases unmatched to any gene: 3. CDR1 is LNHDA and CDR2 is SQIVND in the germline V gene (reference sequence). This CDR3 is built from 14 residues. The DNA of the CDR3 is TGTGCCAGTAGTAGGGACAGTTCCACCGGGGAGCTGTTTTTT. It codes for CASSRDSSTGELFF.

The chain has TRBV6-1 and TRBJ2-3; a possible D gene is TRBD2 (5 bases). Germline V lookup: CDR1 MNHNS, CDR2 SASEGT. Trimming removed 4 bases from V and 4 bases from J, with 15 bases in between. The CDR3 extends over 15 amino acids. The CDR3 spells CASSVRGTSADTQYF. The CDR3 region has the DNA TGTGCCAGCAGTGTACGGGGAACCTCCGCAGATACGCAGTATTTT.

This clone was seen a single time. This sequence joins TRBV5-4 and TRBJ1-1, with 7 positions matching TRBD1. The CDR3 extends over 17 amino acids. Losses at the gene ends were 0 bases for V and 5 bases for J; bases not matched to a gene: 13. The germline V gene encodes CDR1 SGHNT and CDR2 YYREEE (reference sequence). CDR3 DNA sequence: TGTGCCAGCAGCTTGGAGCGGACAGGTCTGACCAGGACTGAAGCTTTCTTT. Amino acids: CASSLERTGLTRTEAFF.

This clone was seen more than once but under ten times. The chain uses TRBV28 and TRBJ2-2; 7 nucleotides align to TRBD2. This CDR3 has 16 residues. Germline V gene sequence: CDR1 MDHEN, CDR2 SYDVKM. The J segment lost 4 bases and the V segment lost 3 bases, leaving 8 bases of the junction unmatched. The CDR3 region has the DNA TGTGCCAGCAGTTTTGTTGCGGGAGAGGGCACCGGGGAGCTGTTTTTT. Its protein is CASSFVAGEGTGELFF.

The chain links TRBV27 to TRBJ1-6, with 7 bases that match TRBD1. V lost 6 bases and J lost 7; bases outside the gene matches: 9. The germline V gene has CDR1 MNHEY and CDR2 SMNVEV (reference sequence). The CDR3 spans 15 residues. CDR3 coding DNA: TGTGCCAGCAGACAGACAGGGATACGAAATTCACCCCTCCACTTT. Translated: CASRQTGIRNSPLHF.

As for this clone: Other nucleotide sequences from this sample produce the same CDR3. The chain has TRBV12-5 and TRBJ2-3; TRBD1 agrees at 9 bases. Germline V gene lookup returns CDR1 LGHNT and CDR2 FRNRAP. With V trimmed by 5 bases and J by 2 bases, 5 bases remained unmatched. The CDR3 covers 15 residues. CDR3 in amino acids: CASGDRGLYTDTQYF. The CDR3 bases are TGTGCTAGTGGTGACAGGGGGTTATACACAGATACGCAGTATTTT.

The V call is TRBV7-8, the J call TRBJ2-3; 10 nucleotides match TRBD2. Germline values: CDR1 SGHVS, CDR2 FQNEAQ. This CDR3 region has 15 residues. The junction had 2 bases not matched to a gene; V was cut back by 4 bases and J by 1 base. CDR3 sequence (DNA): TGTGCCAGCAGCTATCTAGCGGGGGGCACAGATACGCAGTATTTT. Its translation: CASSYLAGGTDTQYF.

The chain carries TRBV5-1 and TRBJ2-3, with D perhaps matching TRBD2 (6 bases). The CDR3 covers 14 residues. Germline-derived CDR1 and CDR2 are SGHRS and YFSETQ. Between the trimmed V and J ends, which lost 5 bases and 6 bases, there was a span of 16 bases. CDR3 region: CASSPYGSEDTQYF. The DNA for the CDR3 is TGCGCCAGCAGTCCCTACGGGAGTGAGGATACGCAGTATTTT.

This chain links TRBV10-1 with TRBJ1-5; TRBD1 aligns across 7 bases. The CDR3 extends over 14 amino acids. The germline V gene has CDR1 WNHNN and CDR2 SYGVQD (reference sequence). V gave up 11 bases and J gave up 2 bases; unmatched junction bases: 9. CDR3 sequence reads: CAGHDRDRNQPQHF. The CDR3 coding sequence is TGCGCCGGACATGACAGGGATCGCAATCAGCCCCAGCATTTT.

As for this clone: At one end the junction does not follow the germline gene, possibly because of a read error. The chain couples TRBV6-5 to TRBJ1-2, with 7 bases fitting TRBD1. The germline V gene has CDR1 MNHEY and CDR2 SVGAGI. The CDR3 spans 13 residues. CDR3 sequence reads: CASSGNRGYRYTF. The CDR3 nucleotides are TGTGCCAGCAGTGGCAACAGGGGCTATCGCTACACCTTC.

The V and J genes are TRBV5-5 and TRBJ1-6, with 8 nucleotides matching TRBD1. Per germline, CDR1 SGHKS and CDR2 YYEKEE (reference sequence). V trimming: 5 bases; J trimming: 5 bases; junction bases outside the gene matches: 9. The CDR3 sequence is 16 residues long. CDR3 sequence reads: CASRRGQGADNSPLHF. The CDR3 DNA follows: TGTGCCAGCAGGCGGGGGCAGGGGGCTGATAATTCACCCCTCCACTTT.

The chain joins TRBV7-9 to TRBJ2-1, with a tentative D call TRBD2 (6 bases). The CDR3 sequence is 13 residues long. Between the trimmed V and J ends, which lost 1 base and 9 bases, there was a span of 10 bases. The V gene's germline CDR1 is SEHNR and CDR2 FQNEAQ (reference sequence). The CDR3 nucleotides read TGTGCCAGCAGCTTAGAAGTGGGAGGTGAGCAGTTCTTC. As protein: CASSLEVGGEQFF.

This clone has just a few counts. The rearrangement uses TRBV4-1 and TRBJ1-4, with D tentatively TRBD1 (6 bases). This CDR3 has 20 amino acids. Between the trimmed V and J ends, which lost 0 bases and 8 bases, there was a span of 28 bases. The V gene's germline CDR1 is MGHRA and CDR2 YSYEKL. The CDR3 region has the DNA TGCGCCAGCAGCCAAGATCCCCGGCGGGGGGCAAAGGCTAGTTGGGAAAAACTGTTTTTT. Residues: CASSQDPRRGAKASWEKLFF.

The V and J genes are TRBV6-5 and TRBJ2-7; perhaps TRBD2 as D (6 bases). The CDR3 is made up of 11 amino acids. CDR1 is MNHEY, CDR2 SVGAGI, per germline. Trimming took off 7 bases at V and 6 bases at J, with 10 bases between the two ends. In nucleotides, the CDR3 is TGTGCCAGCATGCGGGGAGGCGAGCAGTACTTC. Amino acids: CASMRGGEQYF.

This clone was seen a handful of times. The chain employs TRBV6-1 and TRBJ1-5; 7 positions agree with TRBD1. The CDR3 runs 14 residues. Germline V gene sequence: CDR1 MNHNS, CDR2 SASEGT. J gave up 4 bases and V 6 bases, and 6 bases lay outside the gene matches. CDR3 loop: CASRPGQTNQPQHF. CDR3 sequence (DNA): TGTGCCAGCAGGCCGGGACAGACGAATCAGCCCCAGCATTTT.

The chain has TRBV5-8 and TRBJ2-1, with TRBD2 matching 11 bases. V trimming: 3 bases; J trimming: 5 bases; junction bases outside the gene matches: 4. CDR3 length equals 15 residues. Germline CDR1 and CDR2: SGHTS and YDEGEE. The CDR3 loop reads CASSWGLAEDNEQFF. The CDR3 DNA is TGTGCCAGCAGCTGGGGACTAGCGGAAGACAATGAGCAGTTCTTC.

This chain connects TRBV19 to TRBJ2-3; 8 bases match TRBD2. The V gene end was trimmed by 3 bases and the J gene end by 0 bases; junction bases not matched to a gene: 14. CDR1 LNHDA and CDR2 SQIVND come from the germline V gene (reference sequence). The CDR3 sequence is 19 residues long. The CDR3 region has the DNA TGTGCCAGTAGTATGATAATTCGCCGACTAGCGACTAGCACAGATACGCAGTATTTT. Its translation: CASSMIIRRLATSTDTQYF.

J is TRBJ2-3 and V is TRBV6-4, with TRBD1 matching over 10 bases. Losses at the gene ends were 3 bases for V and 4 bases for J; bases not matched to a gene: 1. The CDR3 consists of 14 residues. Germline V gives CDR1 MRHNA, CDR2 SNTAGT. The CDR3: CASSETGGADTQYF. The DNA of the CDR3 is TGTGCCAGCAGTGAGACAGGGGGCGCAGATACGCAGTATTTT.

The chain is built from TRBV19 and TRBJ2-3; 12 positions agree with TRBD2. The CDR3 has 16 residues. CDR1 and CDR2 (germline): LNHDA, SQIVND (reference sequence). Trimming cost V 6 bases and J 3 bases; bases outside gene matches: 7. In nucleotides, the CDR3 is TGTGCCAGTAGGACCCTAGCGGGAGGGCCAACAGATACGCAGTATTTT. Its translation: CASRTLAGGPTDTQYF.

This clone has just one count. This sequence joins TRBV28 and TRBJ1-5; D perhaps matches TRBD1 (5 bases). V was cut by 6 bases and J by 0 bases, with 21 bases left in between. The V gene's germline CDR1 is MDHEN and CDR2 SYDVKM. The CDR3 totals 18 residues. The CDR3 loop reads CASSLLGGSAYSNQPQHF. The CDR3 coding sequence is TGTGCCAGCAGCCTCCTTGGGGGGTCCGCCTATAGCAATCAGCCCCAGCATTTT.